The clone carrying this T cell receptor (beta chain) appeared a few times. Its antigen remains unidentified. The germline and genes are mouse ones. The CDR3 end lies 1 residue beyond the end of the read and is filled in from the germline J gene. This sample includes further DNA sequences coding for the same CDR3. From germline, CDR1 is KGHPV and CDR2 FQNQEV (reference sequence). The CDR3 is 12 residues long. V lost 0 bases, J lost 4 bases, and 4 bases lay in between. Sequencing of TCRbeta CDR3 at survey depth gave sequences and template counts. The protocol was immunoSEQ multiplex PCR, while the TCRdb copy is restricted to in-frame clones and leaves out a portion. Of over 7,000 clones in the sample, 40% to 55% are singletons; the top ten hold roughly 3.5%. This record belongs to a study of tissue T cells after allogeneic stem cell transplantation. Regarding the study as a whole: Anatomically similar tissues had similar TCR repertoires within each patient. Across patients, clones rarely overlapped, yet motif clusters were shared tissue-specifically. In patients and mice, blood and spleen missed much of tissue repertoire.

Stated time point: mouse harvest day 7 after allogeneic transplant. Tail vein injection delivered 10^7 T-cell-depleted bone marrow cells and 10^6 splenic CD5+ T cells. The clonotype originates from a female BALB/c mouse given C57BL/6 T cells with graft-versus-host disease after an allogeneic hematopoietic cell transplant. Sequencing input: gut tissue. V and J are TRBV26 and TRBJ2-7; D is ambiguous. CDR3 in amino acids: CASSLSQYEQYF. The CDR3 bases that were read are TGTGCCAGCAGTCTGTCGCAGTATGAACAGTAC.